The 17 T cell receptor beta chains below all came from one sample that was sequenced in a study of T cell responses to AZD1222 COVID-19 vaccine. Sequenced by immunoSEQ multiplex PCR; TCRdb stores in-frame clones only, minus some. The top ten hold less than 7% of the sample, which has roughly 51,000 clones, approximately 83% seen once. The sample was peripheral blood, taken 28 days after the second AZD1222 dose. All receptors come from an adult who received the AZD1222 COVID-19 vaccine.

The gene calls are TRBV29-1 and TRBJ2-7, with 8 positions matching TRBD1. Germline V gene lookup returns CDR1 SQVTM and CDR2 ANQGSEA. V gave up 7 bases and J gave up 1 base; unmatched junction bases: 12. The CDR3 consists of 15 residues. The CDR3 DNA sequence: TGCAGCGGCACAGGTTTTCGGGACAGGTCCTACGAGCAGTACTTC. Amino acid sequence: CSGTGFRDRSYEQYF.

This rearrangement joins TRBV4-3 to TRBJ2-3; D gene unclear. The CDR3 has 15 amino acids. Trimming removed 4 bases at V and 4 bases at J, with 15 bases between. CDR1 is LGHNA, CDR2 YSLEER, per germline. In DNA, the CDR3 is TGCGCCAGCAGCCCCCGACTCCAAAGCCCAGATACGCAGTATTTT. Protein: CASSPRLQSPDTQYF.

The gene calls are TRBV11-2 and TRBJ2-7; 8 bases align to TRBD2. Germline V gene lookup returns CDR1 SGHAT and CDR2 FQNNGV. The CDR3 runs to 14 residues. V trimming: 2 bases; J trimming: 2 bases; junction bases outside the gene matches: 2. The CDR3 bases are TGTGCCAGCAGCTTAACTAGCGGAACCTACGAGCAGTACTTC. Amino acids: CASSLTSGTYEQYF.

This clone was observed a few times. V gene TRBV29-1 combines with J gene TRBJ1-3; D gene ambiguous. Germline assignment: CDR1 SQVTM and CDR2 ANQGSEA. There are 13 residues in the CDR3. V was clipped by 2 bases and J by 3 bases, with 8 bases between them. The CDR3 here is CSVELQHGNTIYF. The CDR3 nucleotides are TGCAGCGTTGAACTCCAACATGGAAACACCATATATTTT.

The V and J genes are TRBV28 and TRBJ2-7; maybe TRBD1 (5 bases). Trimming pared 1 base from V and 6 bases from J, leaving 19 bases between. Germline CDR1 is MDHEN and CDR2 is SYDVKM. The CDR3 length is 16 residues. The CDR3 region has the DNA TGTGCCAGCAGTTTATTAGGTGCCAGGGCAGGGCTCGAGCAGTACTTC. Amino acid sequence: CASSLLGARAGLEQYF.

This clone has a single count. This chain uses TRBV7-9 with TRBJ2-2; no firm D call. The germline CDR1 and CDR2 sequences are SEHNR and FQNEAQ (reference sequence). The CDR3 runs 16 residues. V shed 2 bases and J shed 0 bases, with 10 bases lying between them. In DNA, the CDR3 is TGTGCCAGCAGCTTACTCGGCAACGCGAACACCGGGGAGCTGTTTTTT. Translation gives CASSLLGNANTGELFF. Supplemented by reference TRBV7-9 and TRBJ2-2, the full variable domain reads DTGVSQNPRHKITKRGQNVTFRCDPISEHNRLYWYRQTLGQGPEFLTYFQNEAQLEKSRLLSDRFSAERPKGSFSTLEIQRTEQGDSAMYLCASSLLGNANTGELFFGEGSRLTVL.

The table lists this clone with a few counts. CDR3 nucleotide sequence: TGTGCCAGCAGTGAGGTGGGCTTCACAGATACGCAGTATTTT. It is translated as CASSEVGFTDTQYF. This chain joins TRBV6-4 and TRBJ2-3; D ambiguous. The CDR3 length is 14 residues. Germline-derived CDR1 and CDR2 are MRHNA and SNTAGT. The V and J ends lost 3 bases and 2 bases respectively, with 9 bases between them.

V is TRBV7-2 and J is TRBJ2-7; D remains unclear. V lost 2 bases, J lost 5 bases, and 4 bases lay in between. Germline CDR1 and CDR2: SGHTA and FQGNSA. This CDR3 contains 11 residues. In DNA, the CDR3 is TGTGCCAGCAGCTTATTCCACGAGCAGTACTTC. Residues: CASSLFHEQYF.

This clone has a single count. This rearrangement joins TRBV19 to TRBJ2-2; the D call may be TRBD1 or TRBD2 (6 bases each). V was pared by 3 bases and J by 5 bases, with 16 bases between. This CDR3 is built from 16 residues. Per the germline V gene, CDR1 is LNHDA and CDR2 is SQIVND (reference sequence). The CDR3 region has the DNA TGTGCCAGTAGTATCCCCGGGGGCGCGGGGACCGGGGAGCTGTTTTTT. As protein: CASSIPGGAGTGELFF.

The CDR3 loop reads CASSLMPRDGYTF. The DNA of the CDR3 is TGTGCCAGCAGCTTAATGCCCAGGGATGGCTACACCTTC. The chain is built from TRBV7-3 and TRBJ1-2; tentatively, D is TRBD1 (5 bases). V was shortened by 1 base and J by 6 bases, with 9 bases between the two germline ends. Germline CDR1 and CDR2: SGHTA and FQGTGA. The CDR3 sequence is 13 residues long. Full variable domain (rest looked up from reference TRBV7-3 and TRBJ1-2): GAGVSQTPSNKVTEKGKYVELRCDPISGHTALYWYRQSLGQGPEFLIYFQGTGAADDSGLPNDRFFAVRPEGSVSTLKIQRTERGDSAVYLCASSLMPRDGYTFGSGTRLTVV.

The chain has TRBV3-1 (or the pseudogene TRBV3-2) and TRBJ2-2; 7 bases map to TRBD2. V lost 0 bases to trimming and J lost 4 bases; unmatched junction nucleotides: 11. In germline, CDR1 is LGHDT, CDR2 YNNKEL (reference sequence). The CDR3 runs to 18 residues. This chain's CDR3 is CASSQDFRLAVTTGELFF. The CDR3 DNA sequence: TGTGCCAGCAGCCAAGATTTTAGGCTAGCGGTAACCACCGGGGAGCTGTTTTTT.

The chain has TRBV2 and TRBJ2-5; 11 bases agree with TRBD2. With V trimmed by 6 bases and J by 4 bases, 7 bases remained unmatched. CDR1 is SNHLY, CDR2 FYNNEI, per germline. This CDR3 is 15 amino acids long. CDR3 nucleotides: TGTGCCAGCAGGATAGCGGGAGGGCCGGGAGAGACCCAGTACTTC. Protein: CASRIAGGPGETQYF.

The chain joins TRBV7-6 to TRBJ1-4; D unclear. In germline, CDR1 is SGHVS, CDR2 FNYEAQ. Trimming left V 5 bases short and J 4 bases short, with 11 bases between. The CDR3 is 14 residues long. The CDR3 DNA reads as TGTGCCAGCAGCCAAACAGCTAATAATGAAAAACTGTTTTTT. Residues: CASSQTANNEKLFF. Complete variable domain (other parts from reference TRBV7-6 and TRBJ1-4): GAGVSQSPRYKVTKRGQDVALRCDPISGHVSLYWYRQALGQGPEFLTYFNYEAQQDKSGLPNDRFSAERPEGSISTLTIQRTEQRDSAMYRCASSQTANNEKLFFGSGTQLSVL.

This chain joins TRBV6-5 and TRBJ2-6; D remains ambiguous. Germline CDR1 is MNHEY and CDR2 is SVGAGI. The CDR3 contains 15 residues. Trimming pared 6 bases from V and 4 bases from J, leaving 13 bases between. The DNA of the CDR3 is TGTGCCAGCAGGCTGCTCGAACGGGGGGCCAACGTCCTGACTTTC. Its translation is CASRLLERGANVLTF.

This chain uses TRBV18 with TRBJ1-2; D is undetermined. The CDR3 spans 17 residues. CDR1 is KGHSH, CDR2 LQKENI, per germline. Trimming took off 3 bases at V and 3 bases at J, with 20 bases between the two ends. The DNA of the CDR3 is TGTGCCAGCTCACCCTACTCGCCTGGGAACGGACACTATGGCTACACCTTC. It codes for CASSPYSPGNGHYGYTF.

This clone was observed a few times. The V call is TRBV5-5, the J call TRBJ1-2; TRBD1 matches at 8 bases. With 4 bases clipped from V and 4 bases from J, the junction kept 9 bases outside the gene matches. This CDR3 comprises 15 residues. The germline V gene has CDR1 SGHKS and CDR2 YYEKEE (reference sequence). The CDR3, as DNA: TGTGCCAGCAGCGAAAGTCAGGGGGCAGCCTATGGCTACACCTTC. Translating gives CASSESQGAAYGYTF.

The genes are TRBV28 and TRBJ2-7; 7 bases align to TRBD1. The trim removed 6 bases at V and 1 base at J, leaving 6 bases unmatched. Per germline, CDR1 MDHEN and CDR2 SYDVKM. The CDR3 length is 14 residues. CDR3 protein: CASRPGQRSYEQYF. The CDR3 coding sequence is TGTGCCAGCAGACCGGGACAGCGATCCTACGAGCAGTACTTC.